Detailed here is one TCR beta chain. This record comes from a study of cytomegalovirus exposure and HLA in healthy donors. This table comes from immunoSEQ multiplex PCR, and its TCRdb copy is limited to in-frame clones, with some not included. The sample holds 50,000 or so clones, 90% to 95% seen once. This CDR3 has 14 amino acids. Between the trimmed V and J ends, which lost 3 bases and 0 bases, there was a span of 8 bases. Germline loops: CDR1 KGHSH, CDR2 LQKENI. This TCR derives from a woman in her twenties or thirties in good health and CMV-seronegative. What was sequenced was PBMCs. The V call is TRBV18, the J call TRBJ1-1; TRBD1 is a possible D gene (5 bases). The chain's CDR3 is CASSPGGVNTEAFF. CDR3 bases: TGTGCCAGCTCACCGGGGGGGGTGAACACTGAAGCTTTCTTT.